This entry concerns a single T cell receptor (beta chain). Its specificity is not known. These data come from a study of cytomegalovirus exposure and HLA in healthy donors. Study overall: One earlier analysis, a look at roughly 170 million T cells, found roughly 120 million unique TCR beta sequences. Study observations and caveats: By HLA locus, TCR association rates varied in a later analysis, with DRB1 showing the most and HLA-C the fewest.

60 Vbeta and 13 Jbeta primers were used in PCR. Per the study methods: An analysis performed later counted 60 million to 90 million unique TCR beta chains (roughly 11 million of them shared). The data were produced by immunoSEQ multiplex PCR, yet TCRdb's version contains in-frame clones alone and is incomplete. V and J calls and clone size are those listed in that table; D and trimming were worked out from the DNA. The table lists 150,000 to 200,000 clones, 82% of them singletons. The ends were cut back, 4 bases at V and 8 bases at J, with 12 bases in the middle. The length of the CDR3 is 12 residues. Germline values: CDR1 SQVTM, CDR2 ANQGSEA.

The sequencing input was PBMCs. The chain uses TRBV29-1 and TRBJ2-1; weak D call: TRBD1 (5 bases). This TCR derives from a woman aged 45-65 years in good health and CMV-seropositive. The CDR3 region has the DNA TGCAGCGTTGGGCAGGGTACCCATGAGCAGTTCTTC. This translates into CSVGQGTHEQFF.